This entry features one TCR beta chain sequence. This sample is drawn from a study of blood T cell repertoires in COVID-19. Enrolled through a virtual design, the participants were between about 18 and 100 years of age and came from about two dozen US areas. In the original workflow: Amplification of reference gene primers provided the estimated nucleated cell counts. Some clones are missing from TCRdb's copy, which holds only in-frame ones; the method was immunoSEQ multiplex PCR. V and J calls and clone size are given by that table; D and trimming were obtained from the DNA. In the table there are some 530,000 clones, approximately 91% of which are singletons. There are 15 residues in the CDR3. After removal of 4 bases from V and 2 bases from J, the junction contained 6 bases not matched to a gene. The germline CDR1 and CDR2 sequences are MNHEY and SVGAGI.

The sequenced material came from PBMCs or T cells enriched from blood (not recorded which). The clonotype originates from a woman aged 55-70 years who had recovered from COVID-19. The gene calls are TRBV6-5 and TRBJ2-7; 9 bases match TRBD1. This CDR3 reads CASSLVTGGAYEQYF. CDR3 bases: TGTGCCAGCAGTTTAGTGACAGGGGGTGCCTACGAGCAGTACTTC.